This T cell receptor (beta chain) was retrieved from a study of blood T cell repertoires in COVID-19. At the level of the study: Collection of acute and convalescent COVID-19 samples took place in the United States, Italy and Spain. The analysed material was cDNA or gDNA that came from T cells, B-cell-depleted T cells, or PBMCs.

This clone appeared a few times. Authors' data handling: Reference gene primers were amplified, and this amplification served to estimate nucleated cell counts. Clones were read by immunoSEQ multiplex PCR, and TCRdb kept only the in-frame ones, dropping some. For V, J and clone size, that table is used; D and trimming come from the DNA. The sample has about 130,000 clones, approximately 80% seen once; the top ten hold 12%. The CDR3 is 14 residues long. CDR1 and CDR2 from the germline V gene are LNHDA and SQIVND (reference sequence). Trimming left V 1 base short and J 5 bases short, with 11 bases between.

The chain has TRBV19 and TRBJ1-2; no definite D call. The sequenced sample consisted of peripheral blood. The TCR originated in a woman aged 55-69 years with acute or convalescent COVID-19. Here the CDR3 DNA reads TGTGCCAGTAGTATAGGGGTGACTGAATATGGCTACACCTTC. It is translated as CASSIGVTEYGYTF.